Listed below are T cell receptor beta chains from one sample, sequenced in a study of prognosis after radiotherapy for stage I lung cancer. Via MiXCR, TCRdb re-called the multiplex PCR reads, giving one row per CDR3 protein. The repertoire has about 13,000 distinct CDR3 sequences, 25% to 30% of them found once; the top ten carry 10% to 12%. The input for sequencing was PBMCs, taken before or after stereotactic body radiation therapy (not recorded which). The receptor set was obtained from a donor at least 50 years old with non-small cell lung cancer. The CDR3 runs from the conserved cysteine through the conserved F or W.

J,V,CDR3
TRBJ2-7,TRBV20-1,CSAPGTATYEQYF
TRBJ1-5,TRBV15,CATSGGANQPQHF
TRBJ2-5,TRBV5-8,CASTTGLGLAGLAQYF
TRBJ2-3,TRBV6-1,CASARQPSDTQYF
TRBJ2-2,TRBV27,CASLSNANTGELFF
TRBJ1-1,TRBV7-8,CASSIGTPANTEAFF
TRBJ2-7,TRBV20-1,CRVGQGWDEQYF
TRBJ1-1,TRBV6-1,CASSPDGNTEAFF
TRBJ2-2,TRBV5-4,CASSRLAGGHNTGELFF
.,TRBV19,CASSMTSPNEQFF
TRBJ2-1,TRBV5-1,CASSRSIRSSYNEQFF
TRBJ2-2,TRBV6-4,CASKGGGRALGELFF
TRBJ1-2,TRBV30,CAWSWGISSYTF
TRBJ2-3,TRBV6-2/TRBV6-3,CASSESTGADTQYF
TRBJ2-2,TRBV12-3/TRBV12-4,CASKLRAGLAGERDTGELFF
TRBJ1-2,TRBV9,CASSPGGSHGYTF
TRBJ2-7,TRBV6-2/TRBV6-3,CASSVHPGTWSPYEQYF
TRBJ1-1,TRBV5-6,CASSWRSTEAFF
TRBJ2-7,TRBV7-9,CASSLLAKPYEQYF
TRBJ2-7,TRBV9,CASSVGLYPFYEQYF
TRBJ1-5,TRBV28,CASSWDPSGGQPQHF
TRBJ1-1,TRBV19,CASSMTRQGQTEAFF
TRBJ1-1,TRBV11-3,CASSSEGGTTEAFF
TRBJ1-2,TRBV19,CASSMDRRDGYTF
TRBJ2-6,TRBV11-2,CASRPPFEGASGANVLTF